The rows below give T cell receptor beta chains drawn from one sample of a study of blood T cells in healthy people across ages. TCRdb re-called the 5' RACE reads through MiXCR, storing one row per CDR3 protein. The repertoire includes 710,000 or so distinct CDR3 sequences, approximately 29% of them detected once, and 15% to 19% sits in the top ten. Sequencing used blood. The receptors come from a woman older than 75 in good health. CDR3s include the opening cysteine and the closing phenylalanine or tryptophan. The D gene is left open where the match is weak. Not all rows give a size; the values are once, few, many and, for expanded clones, a class.

D gene: TRBD1
clone size: .
J gene: TRBJ1-5
V gene: TRBV10-3
CDR3 protein: CAISKGQGAFQPQHF
CDR3 DNA: TGTGCCATCAGTAAGGGACAGGGGGCTTTTCAGCCCCAGCATTTT

D gene: .
clone size: many
J gene: TRBJ1-6
V gene: TRBV5-1
CDR3 protein: CASSGIGTQNSPLHF
CDR3 DNA: TGCGCCAGCAGTGGGATCGGGACACAAAATTCACCCCTCCACTTT

D gene: .
clone size: few
J gene: TRBJ1-4
V gene: TRBV12-3/TRBV12-4
CDR3 protein: CASSLGGISDEKLFF
CDR3 DNA: TGTGCCAGCAGTCTCGGAGGGATATCTGATGAAAAACTGTTTTTT

D gene: TRBD2
clone size: many
J gene: TRBJ2-1
V gene: TRBV24-1
CDR3 protein: CATKGGGLYNEQFF
CDR3 DNA: TGTGCCACCAAGGGCGGGGGGCTTTACAATGAGCAGTTCTTC

D gene: TRBD2
clone size: .
J gene: TRBJ2-3
V gene: TRBV3-1
CDR3 protein: CASTRGTSGGRTTDTQYF
CDR3 DNA: TGTGCCAGCACCCGAGGGACTAGCGGGGGTCGAACCACCGATACGCAGTATTTT

D gene: TRBD1
clone size: .
J gene: TRBJ2-1
V gene: TRBV20-1
CDR3 protein: CSALDRVWYNEQFF
CDR3 DNA: TGCAGTGCCCTAGACAGGGTATGGTACAATGAGCAGTTCTTC

D gene: .
clone size: many
J gene: TRBJ1-4
V gene: TRBV20-1
CDR3 protein: CSATPGVQTNEKLFF
CDR3 DNA: TGCAGTGCTACGCCGGGAGTTCAGACTAATGAAAAACTGTTTTTT

D gene: TRBD2
clone size: many
J gene: TRBJ2-5
V gene: TRBV7-2
CDR3 protein: CASSLGTSLGTQYF
CDR3 DNA: TGTGCCAGCAGCTTAGGGACTAGTTTGGGGACCCAGTACTTC

D gene: .
clone size: .
J gene: TRBJ1-1
V gene: TRBV29-1
CDR3 protein: CSVDSGGGAFF
CDR3 DNA: TGCAGCGTTGATTCGGGAGGGGGAGCTTTCTTT

D gene: .
clone size: .
J gene: TRBJ2-5
V gene: TRBV7-6
CDR3 protein: CASSSRTDTQETQYF
CDR3 DNA: TGTGCCAGCAGCTCCAGGACGGATACACAAGAGACCCAGTACTTC

D gene: .
clone size: many
J gene: TRBJ2-3
V gene: TRBV20-1
CDR3 protein: CSARERRRTDTQYF
CDR3 DNA: TGCAGTGCTAGAGAACGCAGGAGGACAGATACGCAGTATTTT

D gene: .
clone size: many
J gene: TRBJ2-3
V gene: TRBV5-6
CDR3 protein: CASSGKVSQYF
CDR3 DNA: TGTGCCAGCAGCGGAAAGGTCTCGCAGTATTTT

D gene: TRBD2
clone size: .
J gene: TRBJ2-1
V gene: TRBV15
CDR3 protein: CATSRGLAVREQFF
CDR3 DNA: TGTGCCACCAGCAGAGGACTAGCGGTTCGGGAGCAGTTCTTC

D gene: .
clone size: .
J gene: TRBJ2-5
V gene: TRBV24-1
CDR3 protein: CATSDPGQAQEYF
CDR3 DNA: TGTGCCACCAGTGATCCCGGTCAAGCTCAGGAGTACTTC

D gene: .
clone size: .
J gene: TRBJ1-2
V gene: TRBV29-1
CDR3 protein: CSATPLVDYYTF
CDR3 DNA: TGCAGCGCTACCCCTCTGGTGGATTACTACACCTTC

D gene: .
clone size: .
J gene: TRBJ1-6
V gene: TRBV7-3
CDR3 protein: CASSFSPPNSPLHF
CDR3 DNA: TGTGCCAGCAGCTTTAGCCCTCCTAATTCACCCCTCCACTTT

D gene: TRBD1
clone size: few
J gene: TRBJ1-6
V gene: TRBV30
CDR3 protein: CAWGTGEGYNSPLHF
CDR3 DNA: TGTGCCTGGGGGACAGGAGAAGGTTATAATTCACCCCTCCACTTT

D gene: .
clone size: many
J gene: TRBJ1-2
V gene: TRBV12-3/TRBV12-4
CDR3 protein: CASAGSSYGYTF
CDR3 DNA: TGTGCCTCCGCGGGGTCGAGCTATGGCTACACCTTC

D gene: .
clone size: many
J gene: TRBJ1-1
V gene: TRBV12-3/TRBV12-4
CDR3 protein: CASSPGARRTEAFF
CDR3 DNA: TGTGCCAGCAGTCCCGGGGCCCGCCGCACTGAAGCTTTCTTT

D gene: .
clone size: .
J gene: TRBJ1-1
V gene: TRBV3-1
CDR3 protein: CASSPLTPNTEAFF
CDR3 DNA: TGTGCCAGCAGCCCCCTGACACCGAACACTGAAGCTTTCTTT

D gene: .
clone size: many
J gene: TRBJ1-2
V gene: TRBV3-1
CDR3 protein: CASSPGSILPDYGYTF
CDR3 DNA: TGTGCCAGCAGCCCAGGGAGTATACTGCCAGACTATGGCTACACCTTC

D gene: TRBD1
clone size: .
J gene: TRBJ2-1
V gene: TRBV5-5
CDR3 protein: CASSYSGTVDEQFF
CDR3 DNA: TGTGCCAGCAGCTACTCCGGGACAGTAGATGAGCAGTTCTTC

D gene: .
clone size: many
J gene: TRBJ2-5
V gene: TRBV7-2
CDR3 protein: CASSSPRNFETQYF
CDR3 DNA: TGTGCCAGCAGCTCCCCTCGGAATTTCGAGACCCAGTACTTC

D gene: .
clone size: .
J gene: TRBJ2-3
V gene: TRBV20-1
CDR3 protein: CSARDSKGSDTQYF
CDR3 DNA: TGCAGTGCTAGGGACTCTAAGGGCTCCGATACGCAGTATTTT

D gene: .
clone size: .
J gene: TRBJ1-5
V gene: TRBV19
CDR3 protein: CASSMEGNYQPQHF
CDR3 DNA: TGTGCCAGTAGTATGGAAGGAAACTACCAGCCCCAGCATTTT